Presented here are 13 T cell receptor beta chains from one specimen sequenced in a study of blood T cell repertoires in COVID-19 (dated by TCRdb to 2020 to 2022). Preparation of the library involved the immunoSEQ multiplex PCR assay. TCRdb mirrors the immuneACCESS table, restricted to in-frame sequences. Some clones are absent from its copies; in checked studies, under half trace to an unresolved V gene, and the reason for the others is unknown. The sample data list approximately 240,000 clones, and around 85% of these were observed just once. The top ten clonotypes cover 1.3% of the sample. The sequencing input was PBMCs or T cells enriched from blood (not recorded which). All receptors come from a woman aged 40 to 50 with acute COVID-19.

This clone showed up just once. The genes are TRBV23-1 and TRBJ1-5; D gene uncertain. Being an ORF, TRBV23-1 has a function that is uncertain. The CDR3 has 13 residues. Trimming shortened V by 3 bases and J by 3 bases, and 6 bases separated the two germline ends. The DNA of the CDR3 is TGCGCCAGCAGTCATCCCCTCAATCAGCCCCAGCATTTT. Translation gives CASSHPLNQPQHF.

CDR3 sequence (DNA): TGTGCCAGCAGTGAATCCGGGGGAATCACTGAAGCTTTCTTT. The encoded protein is CASSESGGITEAFF. The chain joins TRBV6-1 to TRBJ1-1, with TRBD1 as a possible D gene (5 bases). This CDR3 comprises 14 residues. Germline values: CDR1 MNHNS, CDR2 SASEGT. Trimming cost V 2 bases and J 4 bases, with 11 bases left between them.

The chain couples TRBV24-1 to TRBJ1-6, with D perhaps matching TRBD1 (5 bases). The CDR3 has 15 amino acids. Trimming took 4 bases from V and 6 from J, leaving 12 bases between them. CDR1 is KGHDR, CDR2 SFDVKD, per germline. The CDR3 reads CATSDGGRTNSPLHF. The CDR3 DNA follows: TGTGCCACCAGTGACGGGGGACGGACTAATTCACCCCTCCACTTT.

The count of this clone is one. The chain carries TRBV10-3 and TRBJ2-5, with D perhaps TRBD1 (6 bases). The CDR3 has 13 amino acids. Between the trimmed V and J ends, which lost 8 bases and 3 bases, there was a span of 13 bases. Germline values: CDR1 ENHRY, CDR2 SYGVKD. CDR3 in DNA: TGTGCCATCGGAGACAGGTCGAAAGAGACCCAGTACTTC. As protein: CAIGDRSKETQYF.

This clone showed up many times. V is TRBV7-2 and J is TRBJ1-5; no clear D. The V end lost 4 bases, the J end lost 0 bases, and 10 bases lay between the germline ends. The germline V gene has CDR1 SGHTA and CDR2 FQGNSA. The CDR3 is 15 amino acids. The CDR3 DNA follows: TGTGCCAGCAGCTCCGGGATTTATAGCAATCAGCCCCAGCATTTT. It is translated as CASSSGIYSNQPQHF.

V gene TRBV5-1 combines with J gene TRBJ2-6; 10 nucleotides align to TRBD2. Trimming at V came to 6 bases and at J to 2 bases, leaving 11 bases not matched to a gene. The CDR3 is 18 amino acids. Germline loops: CDR1 SGHRS, CDR2 YFSETQ. The CDR3 loop reads CASMSLAGDRTGANVLTF. For the CDR3, the DNA is TGCGCCAGCATGTCCCTAGCGGGAGATCGGACTGGGGCCAACGTCCTGACTTTC.

This chain links TRBV5-4 with TRBJ1-2; D call uncertain. The V and J ends lost 3 bases and 3 bases respectively, with 9 bases between them. The CDR3 contains 13 residues. Per germline, CDR1 SGHNT and CDR2 YYREEE (reference sequence). CDR3 DNA: TGTGCCAGCAGCTCCGTCGGGTACTATGGCTACACCTTC. Protein sequence: CASSSVGYYGYTF.

V and J are TRBV5-1 and TRBJ1-2; maybe TRBD1 (6 bases). Trimming took off 6 bases at V and 1 base at J, with 19 bases between the two ends. Germline V CDR1 and CDR2: SGHRS, YFSETQ. The CDR3 sequence is 16 residues long. The DNA for the CDR3 is TGCGCCAGCAAAAGTTCTACAGGGTCTTATAACTATGGCTACACCTTC. This translates into CASKSSTGSYNYGYTF.

CDR3 coding DNA: TGTGCCAGCAGTCGGAGCGGGAGGGTAGACGAGCAGTACTTC. Protein: CASSRSGRVDEQYF. The genes are TRBV7-2 and TRBJ2-7, with TRBD2 identical over 10 bases. The V gene's germline CDR1 is SGHTA and CDR2 FQGNSA. The CDR3 extends over 14 amino acids. J was trimmed by 5 bases and V by 6 bases; bases with no gene match: 7. Together with reference TRBV7-2 and TRBJ2-7, the CDR3 gives the full variable domain: GAGVSQSPSNKVTEKGKDVELRCDPISGHTALYWYRQSLGQGLEFLIYFQGNSAPDKSGLPSDRFSAERTGGSVSTLTIQRTQQEDSAVYLCASSRSGRVDEQYFGPGTRLTVT.

J is TRBJ1-4 and V is TRBV7-2; maybe TRBD1 (5 bases). The ends were cut back, 5 bases at V and 5 bases at J, with 12 bases in the middle. The CDR3 totals 14 residues. The germline gives CDR1 SGHTA, CDR2 FQGNSA. CDR3 sequence reads: CASSRDSSNEKLFF. The CDR3 coding sequence is TGTGCCAGCAGCCGGGACTCCAGCAATGAAAAACTGTTTTTT. The complete variable domain, with remaining parts taken from reference TRBV7-2 and TRBJ1-4, reads GAGVSQSPSNKVTEKGKDVELRCDPISGHTALYWYRQSLGQGLEFLIYFQGNSAPDKSGLPSDRFSAERTGGSVSTLTIQRTQQEDSAVYLCASSRDSSNEKLFFGSGTQLSVL.

This chain links TRBV24-1 with TRBJ2-3; 9 positions match TRBD2. The CDR3 is 15 amino acids. Germline trimming cut 10 bases from V and 0 bases from J; bases unmatched to any gene: 7. Germline V gene data show CDR1 as KGHDR and CDR2 as SFDVKD. The CDR3 protein is CATKSGRRSTDTQYF. The CDR3 DNA follows: TGTGCCACGAAAAGCGGGAGGCGGAGCACAGATACGCAGTATTTT.

This chain uses TRBV28 with TRBJ1-2; 7 positions agree with TRBD1. The CDR3 spans 14 residues. V shed 6 bases and J 5 bases; nucleotides not matched to a gene: 9. Germline V gene sequence: CDR1 MDHEN, CDR2 SYDVKM. The CDR3 sequence: CASSSTGAQYGYTF. DNA for the CDR3: TGTGCCAGCAGCTCTACAGGGGCTCAGTATGGCTACACCTTC.

This clone has a handful of counts. The chain joins TRBV9 to TRBJ2-2; D is unresolved. The CDR3 has 14 amino acids. Trimming shortened V by 3 bases and J by 5 bases, and 11 bases separated the two germline ends. The germline gives CDR1 SGDLS, CDR2 YYNGEE. The DNA for the CDR3 is TGTGCCAGCAGCGCCCTCTCCCGGACCGGGGAGCTGTTTTTT. This gives the protein CASSALSRTGELFF.